The 7 T cell receptor beta chains presented below share a single source sample, sequenced in a study of blood T cells in healthy people across ages. PCR was performed a second time for 7 to 11 cycles using a sample-barcoded 5' primer and a J-beta primer mix. TCRdb passed the 5' RACE reads through MiXCR, listing each CDR3 protein once. The repertoire has some 1.4 million distinct CDR3 sequences, approximately 40% of them found once; the top ten carry approximately 7.9%. Sequenced material: blood. These TCRs come from a woman between 18 and 30 years old in good health.

This clonotype was observed a few times. V and J are TRBV7-2 and TRBJ1-2; 8 nucleotides line up with TRBD1. The germline gives CDR1 SGHTA, CDR2 FQGNSA. The junction had 10 bases not matched to a gene; V was cut back by 7 bases and J by 0 bases. The CDR3 is 16 amino acids. The CDR3 spells CASTGRQGLANYGYTF. The CDR3 region has the DNA TGTGCCAGCACCGGGCGACAGGGGTTAGCTAACTATGGCTACACCTTC.

The chain joins TRBV3-1 to TRBJ1-2, with unresolved D. The CDR3 extends over 13 amino acids. Trimming removed 0 bases at V and 8 bases at J, with 10 bases between. Germline CDR1 LGHDT, CDR2 YNNKEL (reference sequence). CDR3 region: CASSQEGISGYTF. The DNA for the CDR3 is TGTGCCAGCAGCCAAGAGGGGATCAGCGGCTACACCTTC.

The chain recombines TRBV2 with TRBJ1-1; a possible D gene is TRBD1 (5 bases). Germline CDR1 SNHLY, CDR2 FYNNEI. This CDR3 has 15 residues. Trimming pared 1 base from V and 0 bases from J, leaving 9 bases between. This CDR3 is CASSEDGALNTEAFF. Written as DNA, the CDR3 is TGTGCCAGCAGTGAAGATGGGGCTCTGAACACTGAAGCTTTCTTT.

This clonotype was observed a few times. J is TRBJ2-1 and V is TRBV14; no clear D gene. The CDR3 runs to 13 residues. Trimming took off 10 bases at V and 3 bases at J, with 13 bases between the two ends. The germline gives CDR1 SGHDN, CDR2 FVKESK. CDR3 residues: CATEIISYNEQFF. Written as DNA, the CDR3 is TGTGCCACCGAGATTATCAGCTACAATGAGCAGTTCTTC.

The rearrangement joins TRBV7-3 to TRBJ2-1, with 9 nucleotides matching TRBD2. The CDR3 extends over 15 amino acids. The ends lost 5 bases at V and 6 bases at J; junction bases unmatched: 8. Germline loops: CDR1 SGHTA, CDR2 FQGTGA. As DNA, the CDR3 is TGTGCCAGCAGCCCCAGCGGGCGGGGGGGCAATGAGCAGTTCTTC. It specifies CASSPSGRGGNEQFF.

A few counts support this clonotype. The rearrangement uses TRBV21-1 and TRBJ2-3; TRBD2 is the table's D call and was not checked against the DNA. TRBV21-1 is assigned pseudogene status. This CDR3 region has 14 residues. CDR3 sequence (DNA): TGTGCCAGCCAACTAGTCCGAAGCACAGATACGCAGTATTTT. Its protein product is CASQLVRSTDTQYF.

The CDR3 sequence: CSATGLAGGSYEQYF. CDR3 sequence (DNA): TGCAGTGCTACTGGACTAGCGGGGGGAAGCTATGAGCAGTACTTC. This sequence joins TRBV20-1 and TRBJ2-7, with TRBD2 matching over 14 bases. J lost 7 bases, V lost 4 bases, and 9 bases had no gene match. The CDR3 runs to 15 residues. Germline CDR1 and CDR2: DFQATT and SNEGSKA (reference sequence).